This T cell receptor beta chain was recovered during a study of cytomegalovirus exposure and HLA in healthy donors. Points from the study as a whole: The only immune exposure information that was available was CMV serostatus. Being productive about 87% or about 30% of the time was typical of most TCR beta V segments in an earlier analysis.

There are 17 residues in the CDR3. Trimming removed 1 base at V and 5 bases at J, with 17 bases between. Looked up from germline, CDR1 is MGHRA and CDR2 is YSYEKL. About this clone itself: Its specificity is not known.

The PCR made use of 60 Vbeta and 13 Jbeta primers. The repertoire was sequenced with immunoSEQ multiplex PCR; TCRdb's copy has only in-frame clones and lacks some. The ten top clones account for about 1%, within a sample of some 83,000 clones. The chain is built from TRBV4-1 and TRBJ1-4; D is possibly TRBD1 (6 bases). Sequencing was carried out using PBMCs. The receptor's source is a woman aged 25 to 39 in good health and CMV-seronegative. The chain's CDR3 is CASSQVSLGHFNEKLFF. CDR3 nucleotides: TGCGCCAGCAGCCAAGTGTCGCTGGGACATTTCAATGAAAAACTGTTTTTT.